Below are 17 T cell receptor beta chains sequenced from a single sample in a study of cytomegalovirus exposure and HLA in healthy donors. Use of 60 Vbeta and 13 Jbeta primers characterized the PCR. TCRdb's table, derived via immunoSEQ multiplex PCR, lists solely in-frame clones and lacks some. The sample yields around 180,000 clones, roughly 71% seen once. The sample consisted of PBMCs. The receptors stem from a girl aged 10-17 years in good health and CMV-seronegative.

This chain links TRBV4-2 with TRBJ1-6; 8 nucleotides match TRBD1. Germline CDR1 is LGHNA and CDR2 is YNFKEQ. The CDR3 covers 14 residues. V shed 2 bases and J 7 bases; nucleotides not matched to a gene: 1. As DNA, the CDR3 is TGTGCCAGCAGCCAACAGGGGGCCAATTCACCCCTCCACTTT. This codes for CASSQQGANSPLHF.

In its sample, this clone was seen once. The chain employs TRBV5-6 and TRBJ2-5; 10 bases are shared with TRBD2. J lost 6 bases, V lost 4 bases, and 12 bases had no gene match. Germline CDR1 and CDR2: SGHDT and YYEEEE. CDR3 size: 16 residues. The CDR3 is CASSQGVAGGMKTQYF. Here the CDR3 DNA reads TGTGCCAGCAGCCAGGGGGTAGCGGGGGGCATGAAGACCCAGTACTTC.

A word on this clone: Within the sample, other DNA sequences also encode this same CDR3. The chain uses TRBV7-6 and TRBJ2-2; D unresolved. V was cut by 7 bases and J by 1 base, with 13 bases left in between. Germline assignment: CDR1 SGHVS and CDR2 FNYEAQ. This CDR3 is 15 amino acids long. CDR3 protein: CASTPDGVNTGELFF. In DNA, the CDR3 is TGTGCCAGCACTCCTGACGGAGTGAACACCGGGGAGCTGTTTTTT. Full variable domain (outside the CDR3, taken from reference TRBV7-6 and TRBJ2-2): GAGVSQSPRYKVTKRGQDVALRCDPISGHVSLYWYRQALGQGPEFLTYFNYEAQQDKSGLPNDRFSAERPEGSISTLTIQRTEQRDSAMYRCASTPDGVNTGELFFGEGSRLTVL.

V usage is TRBV2 and J usage is TRBJ2-4; 8 nucleotides line up with TRBD1. Trimming cost V 6 bases and J 0 bases; bases outside gene matches: 7. Per germline, CDR1 SNHLY and CDR2 FYNNEI. This CDR3 is built from 16 residues. This CDR3 is CASSAGGRIAKNIQYF. The CDR3, as DNA: TGTGCCAGCAGCGCAGGGGGCCGAATAGCCAAAAACATTCAGTACTTC.

This rearrangement joins TRBV7-9 to TRBJ2-3; TRBD2 matches 8 bases. CDR1 SEHNR and CDR2 FQNEAQ come from the germline V gene (reference sequence). The J segment lost 1 base and the V segment lost 5 bases, leaving 11 bases of the junction unmatched. This CDR3 is 17 amino acids long. The CDR3 here is CASSVVRAGGRTDTQYF. The CDR3 bases are TGTGCCAGCAGCGTCGTCAGGGCGGGGGGACGCACAGATACGCAGTATTTT.

The chain carries TRBV7-8 and TRBJ1-1; TRBD1 is a possible D gene (6 bases). V was cut by 4 bases and J by 4 bases, with 13 bases left in between. Germline V CDR1 and CDR2: SGHVS, FQNEAQ. The CDR3 totals 14 residues. The CDR3 DNA sequence: TGTGCCAGCAGCTCACAGGGAGAGGCCACTGAAGCTTTCTTT. It yields the protein CASSSQGEATEAFF.

V usage is TRBV5-1 and J usage is TRBJ1-6; a weak D match, TRBD1 (6 bases). The CDR3 is 13 amino acids. V was trimmed by 10 bases and J by 5 bases, leaving 13 bases between them. Germline CDR1 and CDR2: SGHRS and YFSETQ. This CDR3 reads CASRTEDNSPLHF. CDR3 DNA sequence: TGCGCCTCCCGGACAGAAGATAATTCACCCCTCCACTTT.

The chain carries TRBV7-9 and TRBJ1-1, with 7 bases identical to TRBD1. The CDR3 consists of 14 residues. The ends lost 5 bases at V and 0 bases at J; junction bases unmatched: 3. The germline V gene has CDR1 SEHNR and CDR2 FQNEAQ (reference sequence). CDR3 region: CASSPDRLNTEAFF. Written as DNA, the CDR3 is TGTGCCAGCAGCCCGGACAGGTTGAACACTGAAGCTTTCTTT.

The chain couples TRBV7-9 to TRBJ2-7; TRBD1 is a possible D gene (6 bases). The germline CDR1 and CDR2 sequences are SEHNR and FQNEAQ (reference sequence). V was clipped by 5 bases and J by 4 bases, with 18 bases between them. This CDR3 is 15 amino acids long. Written as DNA, the CDR3 is TGTGCCAGCAGCCCCGCCAGGGGCTCGCCTTACGAGCAGTACTTC. This gives the protein CASSPARGSPYEQYF.

The rearrangement links TRBV6-9 to TRBJ2-2; 10 nucleotides match TRBD1. V trimming: 7 bases; J trimming: 4 bases; junction bases outside the gene matches: 9. The CDR3 loop spans 16 amino acids. From germline, CDR1 is MNHGY and CDR2 SVAAGI. DNA for the CDR3: TGTGCCAGCACCGGCTTCCGGGACAGGGGCACCGGGGAGCTGTTTTTT. This codes for CASTGFRDRGTGELFF.

The J gene is TRBJ2-3, the V gene TRBV14, with 8 bases lining up with TRBD1. Germline assignment: CDR1 SGHDN and CDR2 FVKESK. With V trimmed by 4 bases and J by 1 base, 7 bases remained unmatched. There are 16 residues in the CDR3. DNA for the CDR3: TGTGCCAGCAGCCCTTTCAGGGGGCGCGGCACAGATACGCAGTATTTT. Amino acid sequence: CASSPFRGRGTDTQYF.

This clone was detected a few times. The chain joins TRBV5-6 to TRBJ1-2; no clear D gene. Germline lookup yields CDR1 SGHDT and CDR2 YYEEEE. The V end lost 6 bases, the J end lost 7 bases, and 25 bases lay between the germline ends. The CDR3 loop spans 16 amino acids. CDR3 region: CASNIDPLRSIRGYTF. CDR3 DNA: TGTGCCAGCAACATTGACCCTCTAAGGAGCATACGTGGCTACACCTTC. The complete variable domain, with remaining parts taken from reference TRBV5-6 and TRBJ1-2, reads DAGVTQSPTHLIKTRGQQVTLRCSPKSGHDTVSWYQQALGQGPQFIFQYYEEEERQRGNFPDRFSGHQFPNYSSELNVNALLLGDSALYLCASNIDPLRSIRGYTFGSGTRLTVV.

The sample holds one count of this clone. This rearrangement joins TRBV6-5 to TRBJ2-3; TRBD1 agrees at 10 bases. Germline lookup yields CDR1 MNHEY and CDR2 SVGAGI. There are 15 residues in the CDR3. The V and J ends lost 5 bases and 7 bases, in that order; junction bases with no gene match: 9. The CDR3 DNA is TGTGCCAGCAGTAACCCCGGGACAGGGGTAAATACGCAGTATTTT. Amino acids: CASSNPGTGVNTQYF.

A few counts support this clone. The chain recombines TRBV6-1 with TRBJ2-7; TRBD2 matches 8 bases. With V trimmed by 7 bases and J by 2 bases, 4 bases remained unmatched. The CDR3 sequence is 13 residues long. Germline CDR1 reads MNHNS; CDR2 reads SASEGT. CDR3 region: CASNIAGTYEQYF. The CDR3 DNA reads TGTGCCAGCAACATAGCGGGAACCTACGAGCAGTACTTC.

In its sample, this clone was seen a few times. The chain has TRBV27 and TRBJ1-6, with 7 bases lining up with TRBD1. The germline gives CDR1 MNHEY, CDR2 SMNVEV (reference sequence). J gave up 10 bases and V 6 bases, and 12 bases lay outside the gene matches. The CDR3 runs to 15 residues. CDR3 in amino acids: CASSPLVGGGSPLHF. Here the CDR3 DNA reads TGTGCCAGCAGCCCACTGGTAGGGGGCGGGTCACCCCTCCACTTT.

The chain employs TRBV6-4 and TRBJ2-2; 15 bases are shared with TRBD2. Trimming removed 5 bases from V and 3 bases from J; junction bases left unmatched: 7. The CDR3 consists of 18 residues. Germline lookup yields CDR1 MRHNA and CDR2 SNTAGT. This CDR3 is CASSPGLAGGPDTGELFF. The DNA of the CDR3 is TGTGCCAGCAGTCCCGGACTAGCGGGGGGGCCGGACACCGGGGAGCTGTTTTTT.

The CDR3 coding sequence is TGTGCCAGTCTGGAGGACCCCGTGGGGTCGGGGGAGCTGTTTTTT. Protein sequence: CASLEDPVGSGELFF. The V gene is TRBV6-6, the J gene TRBJ2-2; tentative D call: TRBD2 (5 bases). In germline, CDR1 is MNHNY, CDR2 SVGAGI (reference sequence). With 9 bases removed from V and 8 bases from J, the gap between germline ends came to 22 bases. This CDR3 comprises 15 residues.